The rows below give T cell receptor beta chains drawn from one sample of a study of tumor-infiltrating lymphocytes in primary liver carcinoma. TCRdb re-derived calls from the multiplex PCR reads in MiXCR, one entry per CDR3 protein. The sample carries fewer than 350,000 distinct CDR3 sequences, roughly two thirds recorded once. Sequenced: peripheral blood. These receptors all come from a man aged 35-49 years with primary liver carcinoma and hepatitis B virus infection. Both conserved end residues are part of each CDR3. Fields, in order: J gene, V gene, CDR3 protein.

TRBJ2-3 TRBV4-2 CASSPLGREGVSDTQYF
TRBJ2-5 TRBV29-1 CSVTKDRGLWTQYF
TRBJ2-2 TRBV6-2/TRBV6-3 CASRRGLGGANTGELFF
TRBJ1-6 TRBV6-1 CASSEAWETPLHF
TRBJ1-2 TRBV30 CAWSTDDSWGYTF
TRBJ2-2 TRBV5-4 CASSLDKTGELFF
TRBJ2-2 TRBV5-6 CASSLRGGAMAGELFF
TRBJ1-6 TRBV6-6 CASSKLGPSDSPLHF
TRBJ1-5 TRBV10-1 CATLGTGKNQPQHF
TRBJ1-6 TRBV18 CASSPTGLSDSPLHF
TRBJ2-7 TRBV4-2 CASSQGTGGSGSSYEQYF
TRBJ1-2 TRBV7-9 CASSRDVGGYTF
TRBJ2-1 TRBV6-2/TRBV6-3 CSSSRRLLAANEQFF
TRBJ2-7 TRBV11-1 CTSSSSGGHTYDQYF
TRBJ2-6 TRBV12-3/TRBV12-4 CGSSPLRDLSLSGANVLTF
TRBJ2-7 TRBV28 CASNLRPSGSGYEQYF
TRBJ2-3 TRBV5-4 CATSLGGSPTDTQYF
TRBJ2-2 TRBV5-1 CATRQAGELFF
TRBJ2-5 TRBV11-2 CASSFGLYEETQYF